These 2 T cell receptor beta chains came from one sample sequenced in a study of cytomegalovirus exposure and HLA in healthy donors. Vbeta (60) and Jbeta (13) primers were used in the PCR. Measured with immunoSEQ multiplex PCR; TCRdb has only the in-frame clones, and not every one. The repertoire holds roughly 99,000 clones, roughly 73% seen once, with about 3.8% in the top ten. The sequenced material came from PBMCs. The receptor source for this set is a woman in her thirties or forties in good health and CMV-seronegative.

This clone is a singleton in its sample. The chain uses TRBV7-8 and TRBJ2-7, with TRBD2 identical over 13 bases. This CDR3 has 17 amino acids. V shed 5 bases, J shed 2 bases, and the junction held 9 bases outside the gene matches. CDR1 is SGHVS, CDR2 FQNEAQ, per germline. CDR3 protein: CASSPTSGGPTPYEQYF. CDR3 nucleotides: TGTGCCAGCAGCCCGACTAGCGGGGGGCCCACCCCCTACGAGCAGTACTTC.

V gene TRBV5-6 combines with J gene TRBJ2-3; D is perhaps TRBD1 (5 bases). V lost 0 bases, J lost 4 bases, and 6 bases lay in between. The germline gives CDR1 SGHDT, CDR2 YYEEEE. This CDR3 contains 13 residues. The CDR3, as DNA: TGTGCCAGCAGCTTGGACAGGTCAGATACGCAGTATTTT. This gives the protein CASSLDRSDTQYF.